The 16 T cell receptor beta chains reported below all come from one sample, sequenced in a study of T cell responses to AZD1222 COVID-19 vaccine (dated by TCRdb to the early 2020s). The time point label, read with the paper, signifies: about 28 days (+/-7) after the second vaccine dose. Libraries were prepared through the immunoSEQ multiplex PCR assay. TCRdb stores this immuneACCESS table with in-frame sequences only. Part of the clones is absent; in the studies checked, under half of the shortfall reflects unresolved V genes, and no reason is known for the rest. The sample data list tens of thousands of clones, and over 80% of these were observed just once. The ten largest clones represent about 20% of the sample. The sequencing used peripheral blood, collected 28 days after the second AZD1222 dose. The receptors derive from an adult who received the AZD1222 COVID-19 vaccine.

Concerning this clone itself: This may be a read error, as it is one base from a much larger clone. V is TRBV6-5 and J is TRBJ1-5; D remains ambiguous. The germline V gene has CDR1 MNHEY and CDR2 SVGAGI. The CDR3 has 12 amino acids. The V end was cut by 4 bases, the J end by 1 base, with 2 bases between. DNA of the CDR3: TGTGCCAGCAGTTTGAGCAATCAGCCCCAGCATTTT. Translated, it gives CASSLSNQPQHF.

This rearrangement joins TRBV6-5 to TRBJ1-1, with D perhaps matching TRBD1 (6 bases). CDR1 MNHEY and CDR2 SVGAGI come from the germline V gene. The CDR3 is made up of 12 amino acids. V was shortened by 6 bases and J by 5 bases, with 10 bases between the two germline ends. The CDR3: CASSRGQTEAFF. CDR3 DNA sequence: TGTGCCAGCAGCCGTGGACAGACTGAAGCTTTCTTT.

V is TRBV10-1 and J is TRBJ2-2; TRBD1 might be the D (6 bases). The germline V and J ends were trimmed by 2 bases and 4 bases, with 17 bases remaining between them. This CDR3 has 17 amino acids. Germline assignment: CDR1 WNHNN and CDR2 SYGVQD (reference sequence). Here the CDR3 reads CASSETAGQGTTGELFF. The CDR3 DNA reads TGCGCCAGCAGTGAGACAGCTGGGCAGGGGACCACCGGGGAGCTGTTTTTT.

This chain joins TRBV27 and TRBJ1-2; 8 bases match TRBD1. CDR1 and CDR2 from the germline V gene are MNHEY and SMNVEV (reference sequence). V gave up 6 bases and J gave up 6 bases; unmatched junction bases: 6. The CDR3 is 13 residues long. This CDR3 reads CASRLQGANGYTF. CDR3 coding DNA: TGTGCCAGCAGGCTCCAGGGGGCTAATGGCTACACCTTC.

The CDR3 region is CASTMTGGSRGYTF. The CDR3 DNA follows: TGTGCCAGCACCATGACAGGGGGGTCTCGGGGCTACACCTTC. The chain links TRBV6-5 to TRBJ1-2, with 9 bases lining up with TRBD1. The CDR3 covers 14 residues. Germline CDR1 MNHEY, CDR2 SVGAGI. V was clipped by 7 bases and J by 8 bases; unmatched bases: 11.

This chain connects TRBV6-1 to TRBJ2-1; 7 bases fit TRBD2. The CDR3 contains 15 residues. Germline CDR1 reads MNHNS; CDR2 reads SASEGT. Trimming at V came to 3 bases and at J to 8 bases, leaving 10 bases not matched to a gene. CDR3 bases: TGTGCCAGCAGTGATCGTTGGAGCGGGGTCCATGAGCAGTTCTTC. Its protein product is CASSDRWSGVHEQFF.

This clone is judged medium-sized. This chain joins TRBV6-6 and TRBJ2-7; D not resolved. Germline CDR1 and CDR2: MNHNY and SVGAGI (reference sequence). The CDR3 is made up of 13 amino acids. V dropped 0 bases and J dropped 5 bases, with 8 bases sitting between them. The CDR3 coding sequence is TGTGCCAGCAGTTACTCGATCTTTAACGAGCAGTACTTC. It yields the protein CASSYSIFNEQYF.

The chain uses TRBV5-1 and TRBJ1-1; maybe TRBD1 (5 bases). The CDR3 loop spans 14 amino acids. Trimming pared 0 bases from V and 7 bases from J, leaving 13 bases between. From germline, CDR1 is SGHRS and CDR2 YFSETQ. CDR3 DNA: TGCGCCAGCAGCTTGGGGACGGCTGGGGGTGAAGCTTTCTTT. As protein: CASSLGTAGGEAFF.

The rearrangement joins TRBV5-1 to TRBJ2-7; the D is unclear. The V and J ends lost 1 base and 3 bases respectively, with 8 bases between them. The CDR3 runs 13 residues. Germline V CDR1 and CDR2: SGHRS, YFSETQ. The CDR3 sequence: CASSLSSNYEQYF. The DNA for the CDR3 is TGCGCCAGCAGCTTGTCCTCCAACTACGAGCAGTACTTC.

DNA for the CDR3: TGTGCCAGCAGTTTACAACAGGGTAGCAATCAGCCCCAGCATTTT. Translating it yields CASSLQQGSNQPQHF. The V call is TRBV6-5, the J call TRBJ1-5, with D perhaps TRBD1 (6 bases). Per the germline V gene, CDR1 is MNHEY and CDR2 is SVGAGI. The CDR3 has 15 residues. Trimming left V 4 bases short and J 0 bases short, with 10 bases between.

The chain recombines TRBV5-4 with TRBJ2-1, with a weak D call TRBD2 (7 bases). With 5 bases removed from V and 3 bases from J, the gap between germline ends came to 12 bases. The length of the CDR3 is 14 residues. Germline-derived CDR1 and CDR2 are SGHNT and YYREEE (reference sequence). The chain's CDR3 is CASRAGALYNEQFF. Written as DNA, the CDR3 is TGTGCCAGCAGGGCGGGGGCCCTCTACAATGAGCAGTTCTTC.

This rearrangement joins TRBV11-2 to TRBJ1-3; a weak D match, TRBD1 (6 bases). Germline V lookup: CDR1 SGHAT, CDR2 FQNNGV. This CDR3 is 16 amino acids long. V lost 2 bases, J lost 3 bases, and 14 bases lay in between. CDR3 in amino acids: CASSLSGGAGGNTIYF. In DNA form, the CDR3 reads TGTGCCAGCAGCTTATCCGGGGGCGCCGGTGGAAACACCATATATTTT. The full variable domain, with the rest looked up from reference TRBV11-2 and TRBJ1-3, is EAGVAQSPRYKIIEKRQSVAFWCNPISGHATLYWYQQILGQGPKLLIQFQNNGVVDDSQLPKDRFSAERLKGVDSTLKIQPAKLEDSAVYLCASSLSGGAGGNTIYFGEGSWLTVV.

The CDR3 DNA is TGCGCCAGCAGCTTGGAGATTAGCAGGACTTCCTACGAGCAGTACTTC. This gives the protein CASSLEISRTSYEQYF. The V call is TRBV5-1, the J call TRBJ2-7; TRBD2 is a possible D gene (5 bases). Germline CDR1 and CDR2: SGHRS and YFSETQ. The CDR3 loop spans 16 amino acids. Trimming left V 0 bases short and J 1 base short, with 14 bases between.

The chain's CDR3 is CASSRGDWSYF. The CDR3 region has the DNA TGTGCCAGCAGCCGGGGGGATTGGTCATACTTC. This rearrangement joins TRBV11-2 to TRBJ2-7, with 7 nucleotides matching TRBD2. The CDR3 runs to 11 residues. Germline V gene sequence: CDR1 SGHAT, CDR2 FQNNGV. The V and J ends lost 5 bases and 13 bases, in that order; junction bases with no gene match: 8.

The V and J genes are TRBV4-2 and TRBJ1-4, with 8 positions matching TRBD1. The CDR3 is 15 residues long. V dropped 5 bases and J dropped 0; count of bases not matched to a gene: 2. Germline CDR1 reads LGHNA; CDR2 reads YNFKEQ. The CDR3 reads CASSKTGATNEKLFF. CDR3 DNA sequence: TGTGCCAGCAGCAAGACAGGGGCAACTAATGAAAAACTGTTTTTT.

This rearrangement joins TRBV19 to TRBJ2-5; 7 bases are shared with TRBD2. V lost 3 bases, J lost 1 base, and 17 bases stayed unmatched. This CDR3 has 19 amino acids. Germline V gene data show CDR1 as LNHDA and CDR2 as SQIVND (reference sequence). The CDR3 loop reads CASSIYRVLQAGPQETQYF. For the CDR3, the DNA is TGTGCCAGTAGTATCTACCGTGTCCTCCAAGCGGGGCCCCAAGAGACCCAGTACTTC. The full variable domain, in which reference TRBV19 and TRBJ2-5 provide the parts outside the CDR3, is DGGITQSPKYLFRKEGQNVTLSCEQNLNHDAMYWYRQDPGQGLRLIYYSQIVNDFQKGDIAEGYSVSREKKESFPLTVTSAQKNPTAFYLCASSIYRVLQAGPQETQYFGPGTRLLVL.